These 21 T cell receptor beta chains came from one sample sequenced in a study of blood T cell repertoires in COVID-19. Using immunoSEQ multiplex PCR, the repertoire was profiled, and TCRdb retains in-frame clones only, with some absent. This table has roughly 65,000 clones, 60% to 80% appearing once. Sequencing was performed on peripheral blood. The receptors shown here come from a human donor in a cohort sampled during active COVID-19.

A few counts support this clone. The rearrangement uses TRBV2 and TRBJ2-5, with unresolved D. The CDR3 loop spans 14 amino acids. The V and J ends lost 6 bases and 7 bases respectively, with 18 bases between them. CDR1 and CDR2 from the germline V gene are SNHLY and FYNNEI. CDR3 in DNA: TGTGCCAGCAGCCCAGATCGACAAACTGTGACCCAGTACTTC. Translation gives CASSPDRQTVTQYF. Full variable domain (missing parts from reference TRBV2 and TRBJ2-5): EPEVTQTPSHQVTQMGQEVILRCVPISNHLYFYWYRQILGQKVEFLVSFYNNEISEKSEIFDDQFSVERPDGSNFTLKIRSTKLEDSAMYFCASSPDRQTVTQYFGPGTRLLVL.

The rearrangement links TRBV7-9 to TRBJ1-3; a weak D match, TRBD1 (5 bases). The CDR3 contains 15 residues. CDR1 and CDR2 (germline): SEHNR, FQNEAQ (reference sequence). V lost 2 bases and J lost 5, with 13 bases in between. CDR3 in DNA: TGTGCCAGCAGCTTACCGGGCAGGGAAAGAAACACCATATATTTT. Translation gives CASSLPGRERNTIYF.

The CDR3 nucleotides are TGTGCCAGCAGCTTACTCTACGAGCAGTACTTC. Amino acids: CASSLLYEQYF. J is TRBJ2-7 and V is TRBV7-2; the D is unclear. The CDR3 runs to 11 residues. Germline CDR1 is SGHTA and CDR2 is FQGNSA. The ends were cut back, 2 bases at V and 3 bases at J, with 2 bases in the middle.

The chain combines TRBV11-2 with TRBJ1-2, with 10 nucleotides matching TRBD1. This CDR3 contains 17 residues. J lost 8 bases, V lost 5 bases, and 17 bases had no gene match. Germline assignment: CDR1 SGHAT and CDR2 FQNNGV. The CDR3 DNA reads TGTGCCAGCAGCGTAGGAGTCCGGGACAGGGGAATCTACGGCTACACCTTC. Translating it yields CASSVGVRDRGIYGYTF.

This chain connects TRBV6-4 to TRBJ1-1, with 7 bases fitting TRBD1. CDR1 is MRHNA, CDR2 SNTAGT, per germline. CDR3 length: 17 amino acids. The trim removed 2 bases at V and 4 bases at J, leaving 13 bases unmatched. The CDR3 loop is CASSDVRVQGPPTEAFF. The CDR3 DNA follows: TGTGCCAGCAGTGACGTCCGCGTACAGGGGCCCCCCACTGAAGCTTTCTTT.

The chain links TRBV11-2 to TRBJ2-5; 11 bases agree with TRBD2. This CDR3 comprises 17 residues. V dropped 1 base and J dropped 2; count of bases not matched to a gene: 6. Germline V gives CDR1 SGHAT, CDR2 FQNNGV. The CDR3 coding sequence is TGTGCCAGCAGCTTAGGGCTAGCGGGGGGCCTACAAGAGACCCAGTACTTC. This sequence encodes CASSLGLAGGLQETQYF.

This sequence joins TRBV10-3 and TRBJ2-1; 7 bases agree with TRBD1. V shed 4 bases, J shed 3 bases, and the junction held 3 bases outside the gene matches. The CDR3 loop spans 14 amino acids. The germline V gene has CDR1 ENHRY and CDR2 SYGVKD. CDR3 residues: CAISAGQDYNEQFF. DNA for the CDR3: TGTGCCATCAGTGCAGGACAGGACTACAATGAGCAGTTCTTC.

The CDR3 spells CASSFSTGELFF. CDR3 nucleotides: TGTGCCAGCAGCTTTAGCACCGGGGAGCTGTTTTTT. The V gene is TRBV7-2, the J gene TRBJ2-2; no clear D. Germline V lookup: CDR1 SGHTA, CDR2 FQGNSA. The ends were cut back, 3 bases at V and 4 bases at J, with 3 bases in the middle. CDR3 length: 12 residues.

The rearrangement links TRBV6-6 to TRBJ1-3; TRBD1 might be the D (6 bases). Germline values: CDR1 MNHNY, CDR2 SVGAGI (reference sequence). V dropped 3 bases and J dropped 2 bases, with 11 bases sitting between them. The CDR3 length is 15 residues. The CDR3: CASSYLPGAGNTIYF. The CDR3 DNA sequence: TGTGCCAGCAGTTATCTTCCAGGGGCTGGAAACACCATATATTTT.

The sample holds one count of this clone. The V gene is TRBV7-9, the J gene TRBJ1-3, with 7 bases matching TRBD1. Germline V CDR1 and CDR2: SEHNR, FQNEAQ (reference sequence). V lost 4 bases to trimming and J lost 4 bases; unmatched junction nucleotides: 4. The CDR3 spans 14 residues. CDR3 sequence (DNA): TGTGCCAGCAGCTCACAGGGGCAAGGAAACACCATATATTTT. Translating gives CASSSQGQGNTIYF.

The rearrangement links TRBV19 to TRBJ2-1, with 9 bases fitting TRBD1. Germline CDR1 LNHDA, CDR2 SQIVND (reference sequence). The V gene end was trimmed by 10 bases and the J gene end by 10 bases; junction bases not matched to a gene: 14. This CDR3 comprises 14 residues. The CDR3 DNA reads TGTGCCACCTTCGGGACAGGGTTCGTCAAGGAGCAGTTCTTC. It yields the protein CATFGTGFVKEQFF.

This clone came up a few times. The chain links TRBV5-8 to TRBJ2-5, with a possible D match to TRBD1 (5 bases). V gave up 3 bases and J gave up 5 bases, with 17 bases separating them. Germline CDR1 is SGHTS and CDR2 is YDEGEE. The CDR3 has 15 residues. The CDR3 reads CASSSPRQGTETQYF. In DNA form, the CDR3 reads TGTGCCAGCAGCTCACCCCGGCAGGGTACGGAGACCCAGTACTTC.

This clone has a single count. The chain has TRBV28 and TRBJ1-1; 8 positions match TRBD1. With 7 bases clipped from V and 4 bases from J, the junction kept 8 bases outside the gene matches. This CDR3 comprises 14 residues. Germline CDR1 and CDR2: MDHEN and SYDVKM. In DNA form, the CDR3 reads TGTGCCAGCACGTCAGGGGGCGCGAGCACTGAAGCTTTCTTT. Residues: CASTSGGASTEAFF. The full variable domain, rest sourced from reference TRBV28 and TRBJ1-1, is DVKVTQSSRYLVKRTGEKVFLECVQDMDHENMFWYRQDPGLGLRLIYFSYDVKMKEKGDIPEGYSVSREKKERFSLILESASTNQTSMYLCASTSGGASTEAFFGQGTRLTVV.

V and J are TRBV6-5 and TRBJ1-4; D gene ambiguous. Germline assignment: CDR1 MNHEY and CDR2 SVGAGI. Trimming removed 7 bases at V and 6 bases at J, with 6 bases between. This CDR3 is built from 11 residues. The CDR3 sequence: CASTSDEKLFF. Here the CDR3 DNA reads TGTGCCAGCACGTCCGATGAAAAACTGTTTTTT.

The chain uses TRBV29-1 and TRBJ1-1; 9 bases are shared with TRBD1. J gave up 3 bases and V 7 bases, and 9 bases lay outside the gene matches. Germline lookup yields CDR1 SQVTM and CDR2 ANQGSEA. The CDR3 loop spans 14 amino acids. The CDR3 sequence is CSGTGGAGDTEAFF. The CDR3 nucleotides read TGCAGCGGAACAGGGGGCGCTGGGGACACTGAAGCTTTCTTT.

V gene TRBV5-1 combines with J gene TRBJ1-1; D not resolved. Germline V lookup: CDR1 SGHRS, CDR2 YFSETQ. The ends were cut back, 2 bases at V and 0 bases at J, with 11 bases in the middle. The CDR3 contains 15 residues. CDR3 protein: CASSLSRGVNTEAFF. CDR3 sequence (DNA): TGCGCCAGCAGCTTAAGCCGGGGAGTGAACACTGAAGCTTTCTTT.

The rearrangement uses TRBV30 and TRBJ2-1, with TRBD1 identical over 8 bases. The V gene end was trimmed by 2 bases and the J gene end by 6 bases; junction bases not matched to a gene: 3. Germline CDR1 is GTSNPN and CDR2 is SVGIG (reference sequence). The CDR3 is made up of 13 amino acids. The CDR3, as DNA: TGTGCCTGGAGTATGACAGGGGTCAATGAGCAGTTCTTC. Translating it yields CAWSMTGVNEQFF.

CDR3 residues: CSLGTGGYNEQFF. The CDR3 DNA follows: TGCAGCCTTGGGACAGGGGGCTACAATGAGCAGTTCTTC. V gene TRBV29-1 combines with J gene TRBJ2-1, with 11 bases fitting TRBD1. After removal of 8 bases from V and 3 bases from J, the junction contained 3 bases not matched to a gene. The CDR3 extends over 13 amino acids. The germline V gene has CDR1 SQVTM and CDR2 ANQGSEA.

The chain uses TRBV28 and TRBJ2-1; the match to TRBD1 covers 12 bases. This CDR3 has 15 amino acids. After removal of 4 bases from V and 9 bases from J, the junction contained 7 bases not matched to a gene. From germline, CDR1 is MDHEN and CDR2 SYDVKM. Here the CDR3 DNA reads TGTGCCAGCAGTTACCCGGGACAGGGGGCAGGTGAGCAGTTCTTC. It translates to CASSYPGQGAGEQFF.

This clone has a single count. Here the CDR3 reads CASSIVAGGPGEQFF. The CDR3 bases are TGTGCCAGTAGTATAGTAGCGGGGGGGCCTGGTGAGCAGTTCTTC. The chain joins TRBV19 to TRBJ2-1, with 11 bases that match TRBD2. The length of the CDR3 is 15 residues. From germline, CDR1 is LNHDA and CDR2 SQIVND (reference sequence). The junction had 5 bases not matched to a gene; V was cut back by 1 base and J by 9 bases.

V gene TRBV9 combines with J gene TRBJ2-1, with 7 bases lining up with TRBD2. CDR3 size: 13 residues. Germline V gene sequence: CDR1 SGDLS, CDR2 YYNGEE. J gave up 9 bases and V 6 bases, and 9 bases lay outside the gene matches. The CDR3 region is CASTIFWGGEQFF. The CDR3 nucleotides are TGTGCCAGCACCATCTTCTGGGGGGGTGAGCAGTTCTTC. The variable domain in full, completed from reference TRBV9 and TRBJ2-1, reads DSGVTQTPKHLITATGQRVTLRCSPRSGDLSVYWYQQSLDQGLQFLIQYYNGEERAKGNILERFSAQQFPDLHSELNLSSLELGDSALYFCASTIFWGGEQFFGPGTRLTVL.